Below, one T cell receptor (beta chain) is given with its context. Germline V gene lookup returns CDR1 SQVTM and CDR2 ANQGSEA. The CDR3 length is 11 residues. J was trimmed by 9 bases and V by 6 bases; bases with no gene match: 1. Regarding treatment: roughly 19 received Ad26.COV2.S at low or high dose, single or two shots; several received placebo; per-sample allocation not given. Samples analyzed were those drawn on day 63 after the first vaccine or placebo injection. Sequencing was performed with immunoSEQ multiplex PCR; in TCRdb, only in-frame clones are kept and a portion is missing. In the table there are about 440,000 clones, 90% of which are singletons. The sample belongs to a study of Ad26.COV2.S vaccination and SARS-CoV-2 variants.

V gene TRBV29-1 combines with J gene TRBJ2-1; 11 positions match TRBD2. The source of this sequence is a person aged 18-60 years who received the Ad26.COV2.S COVID-19 vaccine or a placebo. Sequenced here: peripheral blood, sampled in a trial of Ad26.COV2.S vaccine versus placebo. CDR3 sequence reads: CSVLAGVEQFF. As DNA, the CDR3 is TGCAGCGTACTAGCGGGAGTTGAGCAGTTCTTC.